This paragraph covers one TCR beta chain sequence. This entry comes from a study of blood T cell repertoires in COVID-19. Study at large: Samples representing acute and convalescent COVID-19 were sourced from the United States, Italy and Spain. PBMCs, B-cell-depleted T cells, or T cells were the source of the cDNA or gDNA that made up the material.

With 3 bases removed from V and 2 bases from J, the gap between germline ends came to 8 bases. CDR3 length: 13 residues. Original analysis: By means of reference gene primer amplification, nucleated cell counts were estimated. The method was immunoSEQ multiplex PCR; TCRdb's version includes in-frame clones alone and lacks a portion of them. The V and J calls and clone size come from that table; D and trimming were worked out from the DNA. The sample holds about 100,000 clones, around 90% seen once. Seattle participants joined during active infection and were tracked over time. This receptor was identified in a woman between 45 and 65 years old with COVID-19, enrolled during active disease. This sequence joins TRBV23-1 and TRBJ2-7; no firm D call. TRBV23-1 has ORF status, its function being uncertain. Sequenced material: peripheral blood. This CDR3 is CASSQGQAYEQYV. CDR3 nucleotides: TGCGCCAGCAGTCAGGGCCAAGCCTACGAGCAGTACGTC.